The entry below gives a single T cell receptor (beta chain) sequence along with its context. The data originate from a study of metastatic and nonmetastatic thyroid tumors. CDR1 is SGDLS and CDR2 is YYNGEE in the germline V gene. Trimming removed 3 bases at V and 7 bases at J, with 8 bases between. This CDR3 has 12 amino acids. Thyroid surgery had not been preceded by any treatment in any patient. TCRdb reanalyzed the PCR reads via MiXCR. The sample records fewer than 12,000 clones, around a quarter being singletons. Input material: tumor tissue. The chain has TRBV9 and TRBJ2-1; the D is unclear. The receptor comes from a female donor with papillary thyroid cancer or a benign thyroid nodule (not recorded which). Some clones in this sample may be carry-over from other donors' samples. The CDR3 DNA reads as TGTGCCAGCAGCGAGGGAAAGAATGAGCAGTTCTTC. Protein sequence: CASSEGKNEQFF.